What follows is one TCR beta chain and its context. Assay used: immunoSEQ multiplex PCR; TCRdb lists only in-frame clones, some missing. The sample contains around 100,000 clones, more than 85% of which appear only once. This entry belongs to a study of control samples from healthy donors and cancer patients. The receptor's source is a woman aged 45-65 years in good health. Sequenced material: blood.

The CDR3 DNA reads as TGTGTCAGAAGCTCGACAGGGGGAATCACCGGGGAGCTGTTTTTT. Translated: CVRSSTGGITGELFF. The genes are TRBV7-5 and TRBJ2-2; TRBD1 was called by the table and not checked on the DNA. TRBV7-5 is deemed a pseudogene. The CDR3 is 15 amino acids.